This T cell receptor (beta chain) is from a study of CD8+ T cells in alopecia areata (dated by TCRdb to the late 2010s). With respect to the entire study: Treated patients were enrolled in an open-label pilot trial of oral tofacitinib, 5 to 10 mg twice daily, for moderate-to-severe alopecia areata. In humans, TCRbeta sequencing was performed on scalp tissue and on sorted CD4+ and CD8+ peripheral blood T cells from healthy controls and from patients with patchy or totalis/universalis alopecia areata. Patients on tofacitinib were biopsied at baseline and after 4 and 24 weeks of treatment, and several of the patients also had a later scalp biopsy. The study used high-throughput TCRbeta sequencing to examine T cell clonal expansion in alopecia areata, in both the C3H/HeJ mouse model and human patients. Tofacitinib was administered for 6 to 18 months, and 6 months of follow-up off drug were then conducted to assess delayed response and recurrence. Scalp clonality was compared among normal scalp (n=4), patchy alopecia areata scalp (n=8), and alopecia totalis/universalis scalp (n=8). immunoSEQ multiplex PCR using 35 Vbeta forward primers and 13 Jbeta reverse primers was used to amplify TCRbeta CDR3 regions. RNA was extracted with the PAXgene miRNA kit for fixed scalp, the miRNeasy kit for PBMCs, and the RNeasy kit for mouse skin. In treated patients, disease severity was measured using the SALT score, which gives the percentage of scalp surface area affected. The investigation overall reported the following: Because the treated cohort was small and included a single nonresponder, larger studies are needed to assess links between baseline CD8+ expansion and response. Compared with normal scalp, lesional scalp had higher clonality and more expanded CD8+ clones, particularly in alopecia totalis/universalis, a pattern that suggests antigenic drive. Shared TCR sequences between patients were less evident than in mice, which may be partly attributable to HLA diversity in the patient population. Scalp clonality and the number of expanded CD8+ clones among the top 100 scalp clones were significantly decreased by tofacitinib. Unlike mouse skin, where gammadelta T cells dominate, normal human skin contains resident alphabeta T cells that get sequenced too, which complicates analysis of the scalp TCR repertoire. Many expanded lesional clones were found to persist in scalp and blood during tofacitinib treatment, and relapse after treatment cessation may be partly explained by this persistence.

The treatment or condition label for this specimen denotes: oral pan-JAK inhibitor, 5-10 mg twice daily. Lesional scalp punch biopsies and peripheral blood were collected from alopecia areata patients. PBMCs were separated by density centrifugation and stained for CD3, CD4 and CD8, after which CD4+ and CD8+ T cells were sorted on a FACSAria. Library preparation employed the immunoSEQ multiplex PCR assay. For TCR sequencing, RNA was extracted from every sample and reverse transcribed into cDNA to serve as template. SuperScript III was used to make first-strand cDNA, primed with a 2:1 mix of oligo-dT and random hexamers. A synthetic immune receptor repertoire was used to assess amplification bias, and residual bias was removed computationally. Regarding the original processing steps: Raw reads were preprocessed to remove errors, and CDR3 was defined according to IMGT conventions as the region from the conserved cysteine to phenylalanine. To get clonality, Shannon entropy was normalized by log2 of the number of productive unique TCRs and the result was subtracted from 1. Scalp TCRbeta sequences were cross-referenced with sorted blood CD4 and CD8 repertoires so that the CD4 or CD8 identity of scalp clones could be inferred. TCRdb stores this immuneACCESS table with in-frame sequences only. Part of the clones is absent; in the studies checked, under half of the shortfall reflects unresolved V genes, and no reason is known for the rest. Clone size and the V and J calls come from that table; the DNA yielded D and trimming. This sample holds hundreds of thousands of clones; about two fifths were observed only once. The biggest ten clones account for just under 0.5% of the sample.

Turning to this clone: This receptor's antigen is unknown. No base qualities exist here, and no much larger clone lies one base off it.

The clonotype originates from a human donor with alopecia areata. Sequencing was performed on CD4+ T cells sorted from blood, taken at week 34, from a patient treated with tofacitinib.

The CDR3 reads as follows: CASSQERDRAYNEQFF. The base sequence is TGCGCCAGCAGCCAAGAACGGGACAGGGCTTACAATGAGCAGTTCTTC. The sequence links TRBV4-1 to TRBJ2-1; 9 central bases correspond to TRBD1. Measured from the cysteine to the phenylalanine, the CDR3 is 16 residues long. CDR3 DNA is the only sequence kept; it has 48 bases, read in frame from the first base. Taken from the germline V gene, the CDR1 and CDR2 loops are MGHRA and YSYEKL. V ends up 0 bases short and J 4 bases short, with an unmatched junction base count of 4.